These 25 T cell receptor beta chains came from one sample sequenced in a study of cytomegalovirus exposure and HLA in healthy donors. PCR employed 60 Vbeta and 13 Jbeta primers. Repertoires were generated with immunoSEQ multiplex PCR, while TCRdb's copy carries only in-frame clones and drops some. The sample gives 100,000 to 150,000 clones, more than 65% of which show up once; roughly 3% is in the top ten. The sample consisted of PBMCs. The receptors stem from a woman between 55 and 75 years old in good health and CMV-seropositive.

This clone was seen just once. CDR3 residues: CASSLVVAGGEQYF. The DNA for the CDR3 is TGCGCCAGCAGCTTGGTAGTGGCAGGGGGAGAGCAGTACTTC. The genes are TRBV5-1 and TRBJ2-7, with 7 nucleotides matching TRBD1. CDR3 length equals 14 residues. V shed 0 bases and J 7 bases; nucleotides not matched to a gene: 7. Germline lookup yields CDR1 SGHRS and CDR2 YFSETQ.

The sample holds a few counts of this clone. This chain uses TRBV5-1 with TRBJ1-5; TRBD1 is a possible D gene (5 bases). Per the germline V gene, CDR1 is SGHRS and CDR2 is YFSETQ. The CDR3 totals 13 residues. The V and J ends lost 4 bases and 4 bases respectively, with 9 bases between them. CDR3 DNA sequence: TGCGCCAGCAGCATCGGGACTAATCAGCCCCAGCATTTT. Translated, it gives CASSIGTNQPQHF.

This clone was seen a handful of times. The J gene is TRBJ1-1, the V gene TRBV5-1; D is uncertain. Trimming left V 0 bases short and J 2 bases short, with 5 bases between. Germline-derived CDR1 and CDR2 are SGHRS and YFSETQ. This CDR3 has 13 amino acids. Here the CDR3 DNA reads TGCGCCAGCAGCTTGGCCTTAAACACTGAAGCTTTCTTT. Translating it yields CASSLALNTEAFF.

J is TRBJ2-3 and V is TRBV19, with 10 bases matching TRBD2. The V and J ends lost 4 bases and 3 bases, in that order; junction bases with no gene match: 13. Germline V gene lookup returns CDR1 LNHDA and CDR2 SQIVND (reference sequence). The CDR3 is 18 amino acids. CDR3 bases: TGTGCCAGTAGTAAAACCTCCAGCGGGGGGGCCAAGACAGATACGCAGTATTTT. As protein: CASSKTSSGGAKTDTQYF.

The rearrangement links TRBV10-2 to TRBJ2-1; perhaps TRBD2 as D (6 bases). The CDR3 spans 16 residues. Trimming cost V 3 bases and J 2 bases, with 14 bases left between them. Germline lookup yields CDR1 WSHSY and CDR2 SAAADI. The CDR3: CASSEPLGGAYNEQFF. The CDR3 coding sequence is TGCGCCAGCAGTGAACCTTTGGGCGGGGCCTACAATGAGCAGTTCTTC.

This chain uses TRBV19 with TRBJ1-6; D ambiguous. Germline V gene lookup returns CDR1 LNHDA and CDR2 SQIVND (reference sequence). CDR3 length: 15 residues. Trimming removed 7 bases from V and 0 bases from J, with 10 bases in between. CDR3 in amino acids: CASISRDSYNSPLHF. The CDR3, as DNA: TGTGCCAGTATAAGCCGAGACTCCTATAATTCACCCCTCCACTTT.

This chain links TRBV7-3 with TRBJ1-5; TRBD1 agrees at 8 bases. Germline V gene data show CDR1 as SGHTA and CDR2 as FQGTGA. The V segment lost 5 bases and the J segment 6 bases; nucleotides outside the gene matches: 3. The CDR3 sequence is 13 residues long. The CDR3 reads CASSAQGGQPQHF. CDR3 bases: TGTGCCAGCAGCGCACAGGGGGGTCAGCCCCAGCATTTT. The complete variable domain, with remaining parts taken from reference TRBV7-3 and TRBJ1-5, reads GAGVSQTPSNKVTEKGKYVELRCDPISGHTALYWYRQSLGQGPEFLIYFQGTGAADDSGLPNDRFFAVRPEGSVSTLKIQRTERGDSAVYLCASSAQGGQPQHFGDGTRLSIL.

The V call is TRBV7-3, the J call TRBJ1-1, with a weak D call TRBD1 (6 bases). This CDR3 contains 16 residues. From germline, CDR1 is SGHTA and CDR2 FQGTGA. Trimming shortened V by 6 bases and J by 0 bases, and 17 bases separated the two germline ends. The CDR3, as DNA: TGTGCCAGCAGATCCCGCGGGGGCCAGATGAACACTGAAGCTTTCTTT. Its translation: CASRSRGGQMNTEAFF.

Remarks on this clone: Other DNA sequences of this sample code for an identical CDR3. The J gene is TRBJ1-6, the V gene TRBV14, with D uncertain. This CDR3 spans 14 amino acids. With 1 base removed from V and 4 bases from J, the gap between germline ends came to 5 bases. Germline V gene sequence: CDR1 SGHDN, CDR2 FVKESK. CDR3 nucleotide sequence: TGTGCCAGCAGCCAAGGGCAGTATAATTCACCCCTCCACTTT. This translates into CASSQGQYNSPLHF.

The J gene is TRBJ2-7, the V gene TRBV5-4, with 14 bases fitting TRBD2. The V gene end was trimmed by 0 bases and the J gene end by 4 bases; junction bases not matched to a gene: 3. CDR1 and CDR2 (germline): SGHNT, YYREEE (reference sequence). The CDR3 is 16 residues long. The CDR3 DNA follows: TGTGCCAGCAGCTTGGGGGGACTAGCGGGGGCTTACGAGCAGTACTTC. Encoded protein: CASSLGGLAGAYEQYF.

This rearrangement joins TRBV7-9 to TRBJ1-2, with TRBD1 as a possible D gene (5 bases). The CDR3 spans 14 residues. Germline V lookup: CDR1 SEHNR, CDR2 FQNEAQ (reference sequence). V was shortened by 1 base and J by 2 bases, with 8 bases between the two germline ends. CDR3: CASSLGAGNYGYTF. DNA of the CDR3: TGTGCCAGCAGCTTAGGGGCAGGGAACTATGGCTACACCTTC.

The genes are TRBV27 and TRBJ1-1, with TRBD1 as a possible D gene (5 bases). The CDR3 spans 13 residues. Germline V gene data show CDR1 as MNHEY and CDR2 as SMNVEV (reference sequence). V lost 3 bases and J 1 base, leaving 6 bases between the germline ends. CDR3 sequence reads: CASSLTENTEAFF. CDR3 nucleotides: TGTGCCAGCAGTTTGACAGAGAACACTGAAGCTTTCTTT.

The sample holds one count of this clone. The CDR3 coding sequence is TGTGCCAGCAGCCCGAGGGTGGGAGGAGGATTAGTGTCCGAGCAGTACTTC. Amino acids: CASSPRVGGGLVSEQYF. The chain employs TRBV11-2 and TRBJ2-7; tentative D call: TRBD2 (6 bases). Trimming left V 5 bases short and J 6 bases short, with 26 bases between. The CDR3 has 17 amino acids. The germline V gene has CDR1 SGHAT and CDR2 FQNNGV.

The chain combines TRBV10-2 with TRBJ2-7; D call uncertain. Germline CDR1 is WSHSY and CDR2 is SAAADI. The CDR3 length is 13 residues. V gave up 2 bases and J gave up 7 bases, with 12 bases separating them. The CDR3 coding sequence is TGCGCCAGCAGTGAGCCGGAGATGAGAGAGCAGTACTTC. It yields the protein CASSEPEMREQYF.

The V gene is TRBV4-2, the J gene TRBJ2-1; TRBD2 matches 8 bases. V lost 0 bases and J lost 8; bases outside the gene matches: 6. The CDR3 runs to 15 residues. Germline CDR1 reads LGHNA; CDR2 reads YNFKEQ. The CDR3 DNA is TGTGCCAGCAGCCAAGAGGGCGGGGGGCGAGATGAGCAGTTCTTC. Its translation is CASSQEGGGRDEQFF.

As DNA, the CDR3 is TGCGCCAGCAGTGATAGGAGGTGGGACACTGAAGCTTTCTTT. Protein: CASSDRRWDTEAFF. This chain links TRBV10-1 with TRBJ1-1; unclear D gene. The CDR3 contains 14 residues. Germline V gives CDR1 WNHNN, CDR2 SYGVQD (reference sequence). V lost 3 bases to trimming and J lost 3 bases, with 11 bases between them.

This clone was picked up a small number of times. In nucleotides, the CDR3 is TGCGCCAGCAGCCAAGATTGGCCCGGGACACTTGGCTACACCTTC. Amino acid sequence: CASSQDWPGTLGYTF. The gene calls are TRBV4-1 and TRBJ1-2; weak D call: TRBD1 (6 bases). Deletions cut 0 bases from V and 7 bases from J, with 15 bases between. Germline V gene lookup returns CDR1 MGHRA and CDR2 YSYEKL. The CDR3 has 15 amino acids.

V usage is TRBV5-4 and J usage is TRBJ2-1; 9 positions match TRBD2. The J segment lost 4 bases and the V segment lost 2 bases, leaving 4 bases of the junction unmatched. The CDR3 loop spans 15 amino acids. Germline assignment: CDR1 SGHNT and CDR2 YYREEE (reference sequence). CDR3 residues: CASSFWLAGYNEQFF. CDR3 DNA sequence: TGTGCCAGCAGCTTTTGGCTAGCGGGGTACAATGAGCAGTTCTTC.

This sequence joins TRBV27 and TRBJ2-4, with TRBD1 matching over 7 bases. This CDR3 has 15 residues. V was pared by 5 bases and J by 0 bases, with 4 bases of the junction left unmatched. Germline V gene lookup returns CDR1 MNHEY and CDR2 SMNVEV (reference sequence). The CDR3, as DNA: TGTGCCAGCAGTGGGACAGACTTAGCCAAAAACATTCAGTACTTC. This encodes CASSGTDLAKNIQYF.

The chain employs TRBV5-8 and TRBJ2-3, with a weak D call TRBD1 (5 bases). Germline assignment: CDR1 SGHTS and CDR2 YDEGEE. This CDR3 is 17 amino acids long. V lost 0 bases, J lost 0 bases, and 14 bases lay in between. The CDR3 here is CASSLGQYSTSTDTQYF. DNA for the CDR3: TGTGCCAGCAGCTTGGGACAGTACAGTACTAGCACAGATACGCAGTATTTT.

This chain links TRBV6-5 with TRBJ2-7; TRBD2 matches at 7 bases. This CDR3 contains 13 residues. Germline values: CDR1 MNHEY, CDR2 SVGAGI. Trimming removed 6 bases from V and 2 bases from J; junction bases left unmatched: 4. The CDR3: CASRGGSAYEQYF. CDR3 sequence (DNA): TGTGCCAGCAGGGGGGGGAGTGCCTACGAGCAGTACTTC.

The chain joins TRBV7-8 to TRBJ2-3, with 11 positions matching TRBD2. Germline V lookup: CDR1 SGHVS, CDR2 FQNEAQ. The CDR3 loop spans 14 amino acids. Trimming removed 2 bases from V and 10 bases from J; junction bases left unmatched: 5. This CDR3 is CASSLLAGGWAQYF. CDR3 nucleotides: TGTGCCAGCAGCTTATTAGCGGGGGGGTGGGCGCAGTATTTT.

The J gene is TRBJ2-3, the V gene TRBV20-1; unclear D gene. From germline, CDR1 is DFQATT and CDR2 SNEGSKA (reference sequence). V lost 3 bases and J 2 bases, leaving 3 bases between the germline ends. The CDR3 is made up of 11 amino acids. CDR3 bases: TGCAGTGCTAGTCTCACAGATACGCAGTATTTT. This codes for CSASLTDTQYF.

The CDR3 protein is CAISEYGTGIDQPQHF. In DNA form, the CDR3 reads TGTGCCATCAGTGAGTACGGGACAGGGATAGATCAGCCCCAGCATTTT. The rearrangement uses TRBV10-3 and TRBJ1-5; 9 bases map to TRBD1. Germline V CDR1 and CDR2: ENHRY, SYGVKD. This CDR3 contains 16 residues. Trimming removed 1 base from V and 5 bases from J; junction bases left unmatched: 6.

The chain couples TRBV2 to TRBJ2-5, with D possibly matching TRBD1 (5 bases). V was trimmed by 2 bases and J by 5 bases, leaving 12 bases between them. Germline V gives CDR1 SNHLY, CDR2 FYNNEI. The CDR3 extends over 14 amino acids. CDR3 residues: CASSERAGWETQYF. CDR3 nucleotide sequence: TGTGCCAGCAGTGAACGGGCAGGGTGGGAGACCCAGTACTTC.